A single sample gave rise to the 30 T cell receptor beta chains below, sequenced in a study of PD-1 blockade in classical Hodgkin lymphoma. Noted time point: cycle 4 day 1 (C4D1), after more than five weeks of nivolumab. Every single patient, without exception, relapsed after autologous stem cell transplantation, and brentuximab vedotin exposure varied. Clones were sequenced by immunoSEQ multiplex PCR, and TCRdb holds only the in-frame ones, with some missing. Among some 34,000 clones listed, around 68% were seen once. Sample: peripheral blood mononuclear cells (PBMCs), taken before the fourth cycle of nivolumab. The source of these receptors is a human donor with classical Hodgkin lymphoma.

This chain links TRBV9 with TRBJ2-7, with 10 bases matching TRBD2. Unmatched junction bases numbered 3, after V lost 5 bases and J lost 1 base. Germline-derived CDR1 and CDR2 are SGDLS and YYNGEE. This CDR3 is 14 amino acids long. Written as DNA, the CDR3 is TGTGCCAGCAGGTCTAGCGGGAGTTCCTACGAGCAGTACTTC. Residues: CASRSSGSSYEQYF.

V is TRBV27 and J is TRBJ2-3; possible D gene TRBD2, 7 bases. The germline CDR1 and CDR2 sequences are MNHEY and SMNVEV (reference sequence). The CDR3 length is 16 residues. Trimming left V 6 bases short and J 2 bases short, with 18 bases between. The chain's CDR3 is CASSPVAGAFTDTQYF. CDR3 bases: TGTGCCAGCAGCCCAGTGGCGGGGGCCTTCACAGATACGCAGTATTTT.

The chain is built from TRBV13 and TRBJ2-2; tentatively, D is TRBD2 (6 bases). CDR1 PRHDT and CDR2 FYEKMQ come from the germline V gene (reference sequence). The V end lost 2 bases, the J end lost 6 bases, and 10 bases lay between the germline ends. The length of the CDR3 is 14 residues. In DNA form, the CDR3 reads TGTGCCAGCAGCTTAACCGGGAGTTCCGGGGAGCTGTTTTTT. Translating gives CASSLTGSSGELFF. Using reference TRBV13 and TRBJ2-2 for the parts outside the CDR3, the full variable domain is AAGVIQSPRHLIKEKRETATLKCYPIPRHDTVYWYQQGPGQDPQFLISFYEKMQSDKGSIPDRFSAQQFSDYHSELNMSSLELGDSALYFCASSLTGSSGELFFGEGSRLTVL.

The CDR3 loop is CASTGPSHPRGKYEQYF. CDR3 in DNA: TGTGCCAGCACCGGGCCCAGTCACCCAAGAGGAAAGTACGAGCAGTACTTC. The chain combines TRBV7-9 with TRBJ2-7; D uncertain. CDR3 length equals 17 residues. Germline assignment: CDR1 SEHNR and CDR2 FQNEAQ (reference sequence). With 7 bases removed from V and 4 bases from J, the gap between germline ends came to 26 bases. Drawing the rest from reference TRBV7-9 and TRBJ2-7, the complete variable domain is DTGVSQNPRHKITKRGQNVTFRCDPISEHNRLYWYRQTLGQGPEFLTYFQNEAQLEKSRLLSDRFSAERPKGSFSTLEIQRTEQGDSAMYLCASTGPSHPRGKYEQYFGPGTRLTVT.

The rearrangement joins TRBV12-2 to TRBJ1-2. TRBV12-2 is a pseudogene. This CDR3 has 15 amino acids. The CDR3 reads CASRYTQLEGYGYTF. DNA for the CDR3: TGTGCAAGTCGCTACACTCAGCTAGAGGGCTATGGCTACACCTTC.

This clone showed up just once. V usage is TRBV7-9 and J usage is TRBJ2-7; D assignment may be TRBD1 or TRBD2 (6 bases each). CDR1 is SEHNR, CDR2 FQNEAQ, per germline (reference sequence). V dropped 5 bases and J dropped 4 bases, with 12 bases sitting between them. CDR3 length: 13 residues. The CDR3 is CASSAGHIYEQYF. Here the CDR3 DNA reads TGTGCCAGCAGCGCGGGACACATTTACGAGCAGTACTTC.

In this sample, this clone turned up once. The CDR3 loop reads CASSQSRNEQFF. The CDR3 region has the DNA TGTGCCAGCAGCCAATCTAGGAATGAGCAGTTCTTC. J is TRBJ2-1 and V is TRBV16; D gene uncertain. Trimming left V 0 bases short and J 7 bases short, with 4 bases between. The germline CDR1 and CDR2 sequences are KGHSY and FQNENV. This CDR3 is 12 amino acids long.

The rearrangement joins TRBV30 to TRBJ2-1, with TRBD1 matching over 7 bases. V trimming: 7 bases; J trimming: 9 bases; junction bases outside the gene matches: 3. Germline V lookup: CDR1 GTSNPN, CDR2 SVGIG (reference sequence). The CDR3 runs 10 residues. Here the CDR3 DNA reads TGTGCCTTGACAGGGACTGAGCAGTTCTTC. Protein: CALTGTEQFF.

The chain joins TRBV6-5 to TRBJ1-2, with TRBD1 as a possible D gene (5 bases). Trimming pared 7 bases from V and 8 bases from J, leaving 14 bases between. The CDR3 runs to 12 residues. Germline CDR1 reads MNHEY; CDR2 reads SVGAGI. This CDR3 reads CASTRDLQGYTF. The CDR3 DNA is TGTGCCAGCACCCGGGACCTACAGGGCTACACCTTC.

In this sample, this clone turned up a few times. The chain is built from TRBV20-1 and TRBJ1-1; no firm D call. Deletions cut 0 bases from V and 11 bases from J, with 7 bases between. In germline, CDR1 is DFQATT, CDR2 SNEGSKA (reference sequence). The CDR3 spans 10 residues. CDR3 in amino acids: CSARDGRAFF. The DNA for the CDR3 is TGCAGTGCTAGAGATGGCCGGGCTTTCTTT.

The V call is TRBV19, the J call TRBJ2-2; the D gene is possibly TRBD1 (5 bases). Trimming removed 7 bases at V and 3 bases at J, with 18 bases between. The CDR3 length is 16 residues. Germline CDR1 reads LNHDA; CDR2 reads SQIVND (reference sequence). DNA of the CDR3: TGTGCCAGTACCCAACGAACAGGCTCTTACACCGGGGAGCTGTTTTTT. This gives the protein CASTQRTGSYTGELFF.

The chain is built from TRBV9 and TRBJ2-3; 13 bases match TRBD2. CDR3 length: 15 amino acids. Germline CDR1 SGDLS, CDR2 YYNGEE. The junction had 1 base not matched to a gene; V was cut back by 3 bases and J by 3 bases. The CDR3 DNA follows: TGTGCCAGCAGCGGGGGACTAGCGGGAACAGATACGCAGTATTTT. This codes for CASSGGLAGTDTQYF.

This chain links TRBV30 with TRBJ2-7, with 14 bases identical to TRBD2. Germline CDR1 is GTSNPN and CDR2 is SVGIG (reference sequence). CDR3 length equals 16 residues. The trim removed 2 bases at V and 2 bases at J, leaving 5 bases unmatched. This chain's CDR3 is CAWSPRLAGGPYEQYF. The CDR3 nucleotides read TGTGCCTGGAGTCCCCGACTAGCGGGAGGGCCCTACGAGCAGTACTTC.

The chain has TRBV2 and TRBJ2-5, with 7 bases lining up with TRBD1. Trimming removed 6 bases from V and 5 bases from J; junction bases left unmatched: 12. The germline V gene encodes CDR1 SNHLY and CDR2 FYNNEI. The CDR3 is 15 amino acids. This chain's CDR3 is CASRDTDREYETQYF. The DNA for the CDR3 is TGTGCCAGCAGAGATACCGACAGGGAATATGAGACCCAGTACTTC.

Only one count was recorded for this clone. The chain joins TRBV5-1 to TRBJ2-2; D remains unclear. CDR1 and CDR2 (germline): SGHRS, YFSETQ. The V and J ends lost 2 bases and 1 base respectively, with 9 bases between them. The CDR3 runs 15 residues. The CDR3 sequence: CASSFWSGNTGELFF. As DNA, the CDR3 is TGCGCCAGCAGCTTCTGGTCCGGGAACACCGGGGAGCTGTTTTTT.

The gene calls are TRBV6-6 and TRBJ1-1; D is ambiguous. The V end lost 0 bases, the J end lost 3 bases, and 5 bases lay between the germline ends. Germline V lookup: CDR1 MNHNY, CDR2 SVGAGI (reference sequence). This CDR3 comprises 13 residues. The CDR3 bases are TGTGCCAGCAGTTACTCGAGGTACACTGAAGCTTTCTTT. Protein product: CASSYSRYTEAFF.

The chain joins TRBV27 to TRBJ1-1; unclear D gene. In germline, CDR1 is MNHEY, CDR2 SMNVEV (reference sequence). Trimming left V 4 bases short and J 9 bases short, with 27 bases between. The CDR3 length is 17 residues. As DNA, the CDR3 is TGTGCCAGCAGTTCCCTCGCGGGTGTTCCGAGGCCGGATAAAGCTTTCTTT. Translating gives CASSSLAGVPRPDKAFF.

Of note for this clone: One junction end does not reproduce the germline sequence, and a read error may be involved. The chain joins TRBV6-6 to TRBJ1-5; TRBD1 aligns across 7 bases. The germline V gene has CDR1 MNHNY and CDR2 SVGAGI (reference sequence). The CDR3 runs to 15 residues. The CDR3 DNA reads TGTGCCAGCAGCTACTCAGGGGGTAGCAATCAGCCCCAGCATTTT. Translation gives CASSYSGGSNQPQHF.

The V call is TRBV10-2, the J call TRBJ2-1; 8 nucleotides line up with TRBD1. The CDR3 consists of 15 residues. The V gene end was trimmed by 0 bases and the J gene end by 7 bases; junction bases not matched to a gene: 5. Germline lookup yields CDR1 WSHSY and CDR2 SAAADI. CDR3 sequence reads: CASSESGTGLNEQFF. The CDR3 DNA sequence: TGCGCCAGCAGTGAGTCTGGGACAGGTCTAAATGAGCAGTTCTTC.

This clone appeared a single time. CDR3 bases: TGTGCCAGCAGTTTGATAAGTGGGACAGGTAACACCGGGGAGCTGTTTTTT. This codes for CASSLISGTGNTGELFF. The V and J genes are TRBV28 and TRBJ2-2; 8 positions agree with TRBD1. The germline V gene has CDR1 MDHEN and CDR2 SYDVKM. J gave up 2 bases and V 3 bases, and 8 bases lay outside the gene matches. This CDR3 comprises 17 residues. Full variable domain (remainder filled in from reference TRBV28 and TRBJ2-2): DVKVTQSSRYLVKRTGEKVFLECVQDMDHENMFWYRQDPGLGLRLIYFSYDVKMKEKGDIPEGYSVSREKKERFSLILESASTNQTSMYLCASSLISGTGNTGELFFGEGSRLTVL.

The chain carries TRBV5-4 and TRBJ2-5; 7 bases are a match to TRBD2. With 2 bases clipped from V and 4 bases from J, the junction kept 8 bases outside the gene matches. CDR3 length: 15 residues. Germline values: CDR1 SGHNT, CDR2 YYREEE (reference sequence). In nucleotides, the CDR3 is TGTGCCAGCAGCTTTTGGGGCGGGAGCGGAGAGACCCAGTACTTC. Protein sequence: CASSFWGGSGETQYF.

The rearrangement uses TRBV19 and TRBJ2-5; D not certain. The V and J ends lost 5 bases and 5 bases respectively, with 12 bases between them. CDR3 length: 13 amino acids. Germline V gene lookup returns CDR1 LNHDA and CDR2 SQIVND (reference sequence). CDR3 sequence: CASSPINGETQYF. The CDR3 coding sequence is TGTGCCAGTAGTCCTATCAACGGGGAGACCCAGTACTTC.

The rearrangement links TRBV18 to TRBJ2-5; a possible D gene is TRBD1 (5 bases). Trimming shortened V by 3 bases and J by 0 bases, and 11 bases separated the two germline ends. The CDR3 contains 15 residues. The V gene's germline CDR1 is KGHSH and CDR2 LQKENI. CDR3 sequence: CASSPQGGYQETQYF. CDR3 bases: TGTGCCAGCTCACCTCAGGGTGGATACCAAGAGACCCAGTACTTC.

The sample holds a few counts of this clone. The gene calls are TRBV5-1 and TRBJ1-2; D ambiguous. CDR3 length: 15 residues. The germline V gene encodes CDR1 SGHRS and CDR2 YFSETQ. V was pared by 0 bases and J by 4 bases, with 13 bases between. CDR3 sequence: CASSLAGGGVYGYTF. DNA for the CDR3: TGCGCCAGCAGCTTGGCGGGCGGTGGGGTCTATGGCTACACCTTC.

The CDR3 DNA reads TGTGCCAGTAGCCCTATCTACGGTAACTATGGCTACACCTTC. Protein product: CASSPIYGNYGYTF. V is TRBV19 and J is TRBJ1-2; D is unclear. The CDR3 sequence is 14 residues long. Trimming removed 6 bases at V and 1 base at J, with 12 bases between. Per the germline V gene, CDR1 is LNHDA and CDR2 is SQIVND (reference sequence).

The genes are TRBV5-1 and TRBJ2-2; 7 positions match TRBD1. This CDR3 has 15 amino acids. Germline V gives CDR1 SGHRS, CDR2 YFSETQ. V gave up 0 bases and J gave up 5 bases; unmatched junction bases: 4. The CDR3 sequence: CASSLGRGFTGELFF. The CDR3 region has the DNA TGCGCCAGCAGCTTGGGCAGGGGGTTTACCGGGGAGCTGTTTTTT.

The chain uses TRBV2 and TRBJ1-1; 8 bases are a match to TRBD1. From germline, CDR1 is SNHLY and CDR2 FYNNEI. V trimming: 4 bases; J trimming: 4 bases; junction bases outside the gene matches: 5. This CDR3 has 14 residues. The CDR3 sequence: CASSAVTGGTEAFF. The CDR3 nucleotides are TGTGCCAGCAGTGCGGTTACAGGGGGCACTGAAGCTTTCTTT.

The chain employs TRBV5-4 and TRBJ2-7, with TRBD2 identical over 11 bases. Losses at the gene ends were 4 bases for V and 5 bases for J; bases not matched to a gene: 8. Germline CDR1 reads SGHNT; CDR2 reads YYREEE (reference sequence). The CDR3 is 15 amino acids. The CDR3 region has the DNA TGTGCCAGCAGCCCCCGGACTAGCGGGTTCAACGAGCAGTACTTC. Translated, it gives CASSPRTSGFNEQYF.

This CDR3 reads CATSRDDREFNYGYTF. CDR3 coding DNA: TGTGCCACCAGCAGGGATGACAGGGAATTTAACTATGGCTACACCTTC. V and J are TRBV15 and TRBJ1-2; 7 bases are shared with TRBD1. V dropped 3 bases and J dropped 1; count of bases not matched to a gene: 8. Germline V lookup: CDR1 LNHNV, CDR2 YYDKDF (reference sequence). The CDR3 is 16 amino acids.

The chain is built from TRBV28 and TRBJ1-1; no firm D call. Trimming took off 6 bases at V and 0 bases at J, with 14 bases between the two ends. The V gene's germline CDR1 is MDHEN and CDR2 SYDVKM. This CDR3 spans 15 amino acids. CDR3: CASRPLRLMNTEAFF. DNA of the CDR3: TGTGCCAGCAGGCCCCTGAGATTGATGAACACTGAAGCTTTCTTT.